The T cell receptor beta chain under discussion was sequenced for a study of T cells in tumors after PD-1 blockade. Study-level information: Peripheral blood samples averaged 36,536 unique clonotypes and more than 100,000 templates.

This CDR3 contains 15 residues. Germline V gene sequence: CDR1 MRHNA, CDR2 SNTAGT. V was pared by 3 bases and J by 2 bases, with 3 bases of the junction left unmatched. Produced via immunoSEQ multiplex PCR; TCRdb's table is partial and in-frame only. The sample has 55,000 to 65,000 clones; about 80% are singletons. Sequences were derived from PBMCs, sampled before anti-PD-1 treatment. This sequence joins TRBV6-4 and TRBJ2-3, with TRBD2 matching over 9 bases. This TCR came from a human donor with basal cell carcinoma. For the CDR3, the DNA is TGTGCCAGCAGTGAAACGGGACTAGCCACAGATACGCAGTATTTT. This sequence encodes CASSETGLATDTQYF.